This TCR beta chain was recorded in a study of T-cell memory formation after mild COVID-19. Notes on the study in general: Of the contracting clones, CD4+ ones lay mainly in CM and EM, and CD8+ ones in EMRA. While clones contracting from day 15 to 85 were balanced between CD4 and CD8, later expanders leaned CD4+.

Details on this clonotype: The target antigen is unknown.

TCRdb re-derived calls from the 5' RACE reads in MiXCR, one entry per CDR3 protein. The sample yields around 340,000 distinct CDR3 sequences, 13% seen once. The CDR3 is 13 amino acids. The germline gives CDR1 SGDLS, CDR2 YYNGEE. Trimming pared 4 bases from V and 4 bases from J, leaving 9 bases between. The chain combines TRBV9 with TRBJ1-5, with unresolved D. The sequenced sample was PBMCs or a T cell subset sorted from them (not recorded which). The sequence came from a man between 18 and 29 years old who had mild COVID-19 (a few samples of this study predate the infection). Cell type and time point are not known. The CDR3 DNA follows: TGTGCCAGCAGCCCACACGAGAATCAGCCCCAGCATTTT. Protein: CASSPHENQPQHF.